This T cell receptor beta chain was captured by sequencing in a study of blood T cell repertoires in COVID-19. Trimming removed 3 bases at V and 8 bases at J, with 22 bases between. The CDR3 has 16 residues. Germline CDR1 LNHNV, CDR2 YYDKDF (reference sequence). TCRdb's table, derived via immunoSEQ multiplex PCR, lists solely in-frame clones and lacks some. Counted here are hundreds of thousands of clones, under 90% occurring once; the ten biggest clones make up roughly 4.8%. The material sequenced was PBMCs or T cells enriched from blood (not recorded which). The sequence was obtained from a woman aged 45-59 years who had been exposed to COVID-19. The genes are TRBV15 and TRBJ1-2; D is possibly TRBD1 (5 bases). The CDR3 region is CATSRRNPGFSGGYTF. The DNA for the CDR3 is TGTGCCACCAGCAGGCGTAATCCAGGGTTTTCTGGCGGCTACACCTTC. Supplemented by reference TRBV15 and TRBJ1-2, the full variable domain reads DAMVIQNPRYQVTQFGKPVTLSCSQTLNHNVMYWYQQKSSQAPKLLFHYYDKDFNNEADTPDNFQSRRPNTSFCFLDIRSPGLGDTAMYLCATSRRNPGFSGGYTFGSGTRLTVV.